The rows below give T cell receptor beta chains drawn from one sample of a study of early T cells in non-severe SARS-CoV-2 infection. In TCRdb, the 5' RACE reads were re-called with MiXCR into one record per CDR3 protein. This table holds 85,000 to 90,000 distinct CDR3 sequences, 14% found once. Sequencing used whole blood. The source is an adult who was a healthcare worker with PCR-confirmed SARS-CoV-2 infection or an uninfected control (not recorded which). Each CDR3 is given with its conserved first and last residue. A D gene is named only where the DNA matches it firmly. Size values are once, few and many counts, or a class for expanded clones, and some rows have none.

12 | TRBJ2-7 | - | TRBV10-1 | - | CASSEGAREQYF | TGCGCCAGCAGTGAAGGGGCCCGTGAGCAGTACTTC
14 | TRBJ1-3 | few | TRBV15 | - | CATSRDGIGNTIYF | TGTGCCACCAGCAGAGACGGGATTGGAAACACCATATATTTT
14 | TRBJ2-1 | few | TRBV11-2 | TRBD2 | CASSSPGLADEQFF | TGTGCCAGCAGCTCTCCGGGACTAGCGGATGAGCAGTTCTTC
13 | TRBJ1-1 | - | TRBV6-2/TRBV6-3 | - | CASSYSWQHEAFF | TGTGCCAGCAGTTACTCGTGGCAGCATGAAGCTTTCTTT
13 | TRBJ2-7 | many | TRBV12-3/TRBV12-4 | - | CASSFTRGYEQYF | TGTGCCAGCAGTTTCACTCGGGGTTACGAGCAGTACTTC
14 | TRBJ2-1 | many | TRBV14 | - | CASSQGASFREQFF | TGTGCCAGCAGCCAAGGGGCTAGCTTCCGCGAGCAGTTCTTC
18 | TRBJ2-7 | many | TRBV15 | - | CATSRDWLAGEATYEQYF | TGTGCCACCAGCAGAGACTGGTTAGCAGGAGAAGCCACCTACGAGCAGTACTTC
17 | TRBJ2-3 | many | TRBV24-1 | TRBD1 | CATSDFLSGDRGDTQYF | TGTGCCACCAGTGATTTTCTTTCGGGAGACAGGGGGGATACGCAGTATTTT
14 | TRBJ2-7 | - | TRBV29-1 | TRBD1 | CSVVMDRGSYEQYF | TGCAGCGTTGTCATGGACAGGGGGAGTTACGAGCAGTACTTC
13 | TRBJ2-7 | - | TRBV15 | - | CATSRDTWGEQYF | TGTGCCACCAGCAGAGACACTTGGGGCGAGCAGTACTTC
11 | TRBJ2-1 | many | TRBV29-1 | - | CSVEPLNEQFF | TGCAGCGTTGAACCGTTAAATGAGCAGTTCTTC
16 | TRBJ2-7 | few | TRBV12-3/TRBV12-4 | TRBD2 | CASRGTGGLYSYEQYF | TGTGCCAGCAGAGGGACGGGGGGTCTTTACTCCTACGAGCAGTACTTC
14 | TRBJ1-4 | - | TRBV18 | - | CASSPGVGNEKLFF | TGTGCCAGCTCACCAGGTGTCGGGAATGAAAAACTGTTTTTT
15 | TRBJ1-2 | few | TRBV11-2 | - | CASSLVGTANYGYTF | TGTGCCAGCAGCTTAGTGGGGACGGCTAACTATGGCTACACCTTC
15 | TRBJ1-2 | - | TRBV5-1 | TRBD1 | CASSLPDRANYGYTF | TGCGCCAGCAGCTTGCCCGACAGGGCCAACTATGGCTACACCTTC
12 | TRBJ2-7 | few | TRBV6-5 | TRBD2 | CASSYRGDEQYF | TGTGCCAGCAGTTACCGGGGGGACGAGCAGTACTTC
14 | TRBJ2-2 | many | TRBV29-1 | TRBD1 | CSVPGQGNTGELFF | TGCAGCGTTCCGGGACAGGGTAACACCGGGGAGCTGTTTTTT
15 | TRBJ2-1 | few | TRBV12-3/TRBV12-4 | - | CASSPQEGSYNEQFF | TGTGCCAGCAGCCCGCAGGAGGGCTCCTACAATGAGCAGTTCTTC
11 | TRBJ1-1 | - | TRBV7-9 | - | CASSAAPQAFF | TGTGCCAGCAGCGCAGCCCCACAAGCTTTCTTT
16 | TRBJ1-1 | few | TRBV15 | - | CATSRGRVGVNTEAFF | TGTGCCACCAGCAGAGGCAGGGTGGGGGTGAACACTGAAGCTTTCTTT
13 | TRBJ1-1 | - | TRBV27 | - | CASTMGLNTEAFF | TGTGCCAGCACAATGGGACTGAACACTGAAGCTTTCTTT
14 | TRBJ2-3 | many | TRBV15 | TRBD1 | CATSTGGTADTQYF | TGTGCCACTTCGACAGGGGGAACGGCAGATACGCAGTATTTT
17 | TRBJ2-7 | few | TRBV2 | - | CASSPGQGLASSYEQYF | TGTGCCAGCAGTCCGGGACAGGGACTAGCGAGCTCCTACGAGCAGTACTTC
15 | TRBJ1-5 | many | TRBV20-1 | - | CSASSGTRYNQPQHF | TGCAGTGCTAGCTCCGGGACACGATACAATCAGCCCCAGCATTTT
13 | TRBJ1-3 | many | TRBV20-1 | - | CSATRGTGNTIYF | TGCAGTGCAACCAGGGGAACTGGAAACACCATATATTTT
13 | TRBJ2-3 | - | TRBV28 | - | CASSSSPTDTQYF | TGTGCCAGCAGTTCTTCTCCCACAGATACGCAGTATTTT
11 | TRBJ1-1 | many | TRBV29-1 | - | CSVEEMTEAFF | TGCAGCGTTGAAGAGATGACTGAAGCTTTCTTT
15 | TRBJ1-4 | many | TRBV4-2 | - | CASSPPTEGHEKLFF | TGTGCCAGCAGCCCGCCGACCGAGGGGCATGAAAAACTGTTTTTT
15 | TRBJ1-1 | few | TRBV9 | - | CASSVGGLMNTEAFF | TGTGCCAGCAGCGTAGGCGGACTGATGAACACTGAAGCTTTCTTT
15 | TRBJ2-3 | few | TRBV27 | - | CASTLDRDPTDTQYF | TGTGCCAGCACCCTGGATAGGGACCCCACAGATACGCAGTATTTT
14 | TRBJ1-6 | - | TRBV6-2/TRBV6-3 | - | CASRELTRGAPLHF | TGTGCCAGCCGCGAATTAACCAGGGGTGCACCCCTCCACTTT
13 | TRBJ1-1 | - | TRBV7-3 | TRBD1 | CASSLGTGGEAFF | TGTGCCAGCAGCTTAGGGACAGGGGGTGAAGCTTTCTTT
14 | TRBJ2-7 | - | TRBV12-3/TRBV12-4 | - | CASSRTRNIYEQYF | TGTGCCAGCAGCCGGACAAGAAATATCTACGAGCAGTACTTC
13 | TRBJ1-1 | few | TRBV7-2 | - | CASSVLRNTEAFF | TGTGCCAGCAGCGTTCTACGGAACACTGAAGCTTTCTTT
14 | TRBJ1-5 | few | TRBV6-2/TRBV6-3 | - | CASSKSTWEPPQHF | TGTGCCAGCAGTAAATCGACATGGGAGCCGCCCCAGCATTTT
18 | TRBJ2-7 | many | TRBV7-2 | TRBD1 | CASSLAPGLQGASYEQYF | TGTGCCAGCAGCTTAGCGCCGGGCTTACAGGGGGCATCCTACGAGCAGTACTTC
16 | TRBJ1-4 | - | TRBV7-2 | - | CASSLGFRGVGEKLFF | TGTGCCAGCAGCTTAGGATTTCGTGGAGTTGGGGAAAAACTGTTTTTT
16 | TRBJ1-1 | many | TRBV14 | - | CASSQLLWGRNTEAFF | TGTGCCAGCAGCCAATTGTTATGGGGGCGGAACACTGAAGCTTTCTTT
17 | TRBJ1-4 | - | TRBV4-2 | TRBD1 | CASSQVQWGQGDEKLFF | TGTGCCAGCAGCCAAGTGCAGTGGGGACAGGGGGATGAAAAACTGTTTTTT
14 | TRBJ1-3 | few | TRBV12-3/TRBV12-4 | - | CASSLGFSGNTIYF | TGTGCCAGCAGTCTGGGCTTCTCTGGAAACACCATATATTTT